This TCR beta chain is drawn from a study of early T cells in non-severe SARS-CoV-2 infection. Overall study: Chains stayed unpaired after sequencing of bulk RNA from unsorted whole blood.

TCRdb called the 5' RACE reads again in MiXCR, with one record for every CDR3 protein. The sample holds roughly 99,000 distinct CDR3 sequences, roughly 10% seen once. The CDR3 extends over 15 amino acids. Germline values: CDR1 SGHVS, CDR2 FQNEAQ. Trimming left V 6 bases short and J 2 bases short, with 14 bases between. This sequence originates from an adult who was a healthcare worker with PCR-confirmed SARS-CoV-2 infection or an uninfected control (not recorded which). J is TRBJ1-5 and V is TRBV7-8; the D gene is possibly TRBD1 (5 bases). The sequenced material came from whole blood. The CDR3 DNA is TGTGCCAGCAGTTCAGGGCGTATAGGCAATCAGCCCCAGCATTTT. Protein product: CASSSGRIGNQPQHF.